This T cell receptor (beta chain) was identified in a study of blood T cells in healthy people across ages. Trimming pared 4 bases from V and 1 base from J, leaving 15 bases between. The CDR3 sequence is 15 residues long. From germline, CDR1 is SGDLS and CDR2 YYNGEE. Next came a second PCR, run for about 7 to 12 cycles, which used a sample-barcoded 5' primer along with a J-beta primer mix. Every cDNA was tagged by a template-switch adaptor with 12 random nucleotides. TCRdb reprocessed the 5' RACE reads via MiXCR and lists one record per CDR3 protein. The sample includes 800,000 to 900,000 distinct CDR3 sequences, about 59% of them seen just once. This clonotype was seen more than once but under ten times.

The clonotype comes from a man under 40 in good health. The genes are TRBV9 and TRBJ2-7, with D possibly TRBD1 on 6 matching bases. The material sequenced was blood. CDR3 DNA sequence: TGTGCCAGCAGCACCTCGGGACACAAATCCTACGAGCAGTACTTC. It translates to CASSTSGHKSYEQYF.